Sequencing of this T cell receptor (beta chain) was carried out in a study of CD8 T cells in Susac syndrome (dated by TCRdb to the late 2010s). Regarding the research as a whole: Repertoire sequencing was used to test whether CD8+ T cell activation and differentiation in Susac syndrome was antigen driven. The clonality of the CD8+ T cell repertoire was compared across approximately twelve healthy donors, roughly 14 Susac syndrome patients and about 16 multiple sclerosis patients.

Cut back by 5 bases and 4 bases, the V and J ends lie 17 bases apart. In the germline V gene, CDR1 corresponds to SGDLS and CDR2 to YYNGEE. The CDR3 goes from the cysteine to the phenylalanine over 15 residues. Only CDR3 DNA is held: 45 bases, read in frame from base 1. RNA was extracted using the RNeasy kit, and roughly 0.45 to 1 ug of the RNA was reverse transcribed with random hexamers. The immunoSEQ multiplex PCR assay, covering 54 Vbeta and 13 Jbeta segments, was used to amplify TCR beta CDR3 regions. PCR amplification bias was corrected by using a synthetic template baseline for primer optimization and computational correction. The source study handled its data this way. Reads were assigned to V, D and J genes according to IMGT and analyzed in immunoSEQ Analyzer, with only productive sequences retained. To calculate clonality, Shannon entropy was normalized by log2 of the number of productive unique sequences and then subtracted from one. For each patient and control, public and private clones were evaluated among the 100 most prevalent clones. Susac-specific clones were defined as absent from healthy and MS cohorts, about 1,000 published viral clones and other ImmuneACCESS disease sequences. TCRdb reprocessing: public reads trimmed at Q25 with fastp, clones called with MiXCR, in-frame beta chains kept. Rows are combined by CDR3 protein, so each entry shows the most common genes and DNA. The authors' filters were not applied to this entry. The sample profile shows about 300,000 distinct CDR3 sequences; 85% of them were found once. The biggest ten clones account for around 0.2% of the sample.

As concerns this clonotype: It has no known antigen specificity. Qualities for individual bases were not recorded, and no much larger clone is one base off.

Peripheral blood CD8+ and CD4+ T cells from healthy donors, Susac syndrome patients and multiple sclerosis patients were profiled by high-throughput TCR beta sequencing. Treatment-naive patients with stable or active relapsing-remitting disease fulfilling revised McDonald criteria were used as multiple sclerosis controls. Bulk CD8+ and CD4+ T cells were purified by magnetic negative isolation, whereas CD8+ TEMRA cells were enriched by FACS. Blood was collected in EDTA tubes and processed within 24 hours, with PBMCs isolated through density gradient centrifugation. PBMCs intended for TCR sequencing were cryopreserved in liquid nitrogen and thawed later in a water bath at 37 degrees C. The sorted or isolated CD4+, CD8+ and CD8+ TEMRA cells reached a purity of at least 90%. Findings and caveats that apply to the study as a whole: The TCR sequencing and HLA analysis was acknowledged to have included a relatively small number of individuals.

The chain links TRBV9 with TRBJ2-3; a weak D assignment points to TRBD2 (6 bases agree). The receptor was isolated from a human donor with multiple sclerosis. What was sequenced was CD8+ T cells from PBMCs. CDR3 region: CASSLIGGGADTQYF. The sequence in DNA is TGTGCCAGCAGTCTAATCGGCGGAGGGGCAGATACGCAGTATTTT.